This TCR beta chain was identified in a study of regulatory T cells in long-lasting Graves disease. Combining iRepertoire HTBI primers with Arm-PCR of CDR3 regions, the authors built TCR beta libraries. Per the original data handling: Identification yielded approximately 60 TRBV and 14 TRBJ segments across samples. TCRdb used MiXCR to reprocess the multiplex PCR reads, holding one entry per CDR3 protein. TCRdb, not the authors, supplied the V and J calls. Of under 800,000 distinct CDR3 sequences listed, 15% to 20% are singletons. V was trimmed by 8 bases and J by 1 base, leaving 15 bases between them. The CDR3 length is 16 residues. CDR1 is LGHDT, CDR2 YNNKEL, per germline (reference sequence). Regarding time point: newly diagnosed GD, antithyroid drugs for less than 3 months. From PBMCs, RNA was extracted and then used to make the TCR library. The data also belong to a second study, concerning T cells in Graves' hyperthyroidism and ophthalmopathy.

The chain carries TRBV3-1 and TRBJ2-6, with D possibly being TRBD2 (7 bases). Sequenced material: peripheral blood mononuclear cells (PBMCs), taken at new diagnosis, from a patient treated with antithyroid drugs. This TCR was sampled from a woman in her 30s with Graves disease. CDR3 sequence: CASGRGGGSGANVLTF. CDR3 in DNA: TGTGCCAGCGGCCGAGGGGGGGGATCTGGGGCCAACGTCCTGACTTTC.